These T cell receptor beta chains were read from a single sample in a study of blood T cells in healthy people across ages. In TCRdb, the 5' RACE reads were re-called with MiXCR into one record per CDR3 protein. The sample contains approximately 2,000,000 distinct CDR3 sequences, more than 35% of which appear only once. Sequences were obtained from blood. These receptors came from a human donor in good health. CDR3s include the opening cysteine and the closing phenylalanine or tryptophan. Each record gives: D gene, V gene, clone size, J gene, CDR3 protein, CDR3 DNA. The D gene is left open where the match is weak. Clone size is shown for a subset of rows, as once, few, many or a class of expanded clone.

>TRBD1|TRBV7-8|.|TRBJ2-1
CASSLGGQNRILGEQFF
TGTGCCAGCAGCTTAGGGGGACAGAATCGAATCCTAGGTGAGCAGTTCTTC
>TRBD2|TRBV5-1|few|TRBJ2-5
CASSLRTSGYQETQYF
TGCGCCAGCAGCCTCCGGACTAGCGGGTACCAAGAGACCCAGTACTTC
>TRBD1|TRBV7-6|.|TRBJ1-1
CASSRPGQGREAFF
TGTGCCAGCAGCAGACCGGGACAGGGTCGTGAAGCTTTCTTT
>TRBD1|TRBV29-1|many|TRBJ2-4
CSVARQGVRNIQYF
TGCAGCGTCGCTCGACAGGGGGTGAGAAACATTCAGTACTTC
>.|TRBV7-9|.|TRBJ1-1
CASSLTGHPNTEAFF
TGTGCCAGCAGCTTGACCGGACACCCGAACACTGAAGCTTTCTTT
>TRBD2|TRBV20-1|.|TRBJ2-1
CSALGGGQFF
TGCAGTGCTCTTGGCGGGGGGCAGTTCTTC
>TRBD1|TRBV29-1|.|TRBJ1-1
CSVHRGIELEAFF
TGCAGCGTCCACAGGGGAATAGAACTTGAAGCTTTCTTT
>.|TRBV20-1|once|TRBJ2-3
CSARSPARDYVLSTDTQYF
TGCAGTGCTAGATCCCCCGCGCGAGACTATGTCCTTAGCACAGATACGCAGTATTTT
>TRBD1|TRBV7-3|few|TRBJ1-2
CASSSLGQTLNGYTF
TGTGCCAGCAGCTCTCTGGGACAGACCCTTAACGGCTACACCTTC
>TRBD2|TRBV12-3/TRBV12-4|.|TRBJ2-4
CASSRGLQNIQYF
TGTGCCAGCAGCCGGGGACTACAAAACATTCAGTACTTC
>TRBD2|TRBV27|.|TRBJ2-5
CASSGTRLWSGTQYF
TGTGCCAGCAGCGGGACTAGACTCTGGTCTGGGACCCAGTACTTC
>.|TRBV12-3/TRBV12-4|many|TRBJ1-5
CASSLPDQPQHF
TGTGCCAGCAGTCTTCCTGATCAGCCCCAGCATTTT
>TRBD1|TRBV24-1|few|TRBJ2-2
CATSGQGADLTGELFF
TGTGCCACCAGTGGACAGGGGGCCGATTTGACCGGGGAGCTGTTTTTT
>TRBD1|TRBV20-1|.|TRBJ2-5
CSANHRGVYTTAQYF
TGCAGTGCTAACCACAGGGGCGTATACACCACTGCCCAGTACTTC
>TRBD1|TRBV30|many|TRBJ1-1
CAWRRVRGRGTEAFF
TGTGCCTGGAGAAGGGTCAGGGGGAGGGGTACTGAAGCTTTCTTT
>.|TRBV7-9|few|TRBJ2-7
CASSGGGLLNEQYF
TGTGCCAGCAGTGGAGGGGGACTACTAAACGAGCAGTACTTC
>.|TRBV5-5|once|TRBJ2-4
CASSSSPGQIGVAYERYF
TGTGCCAGCAGCTCATCGCCAGGACAGATCGGCGTTGCCTACGAGCGGTACTTC
>.|TRBV3-1|.|TRBJ2-7
CASSPGLAAGTYEQYF
TGTGCCAGCAGCCCTGGTTTGGCGGCAGGAACCTACGAGCAGTACTTC
>.|TRBV29-1|few|TRBJ2-1
CSVGQAGAGEQFF
TGCAGCGTCGGACAGGCGGGGGCGGGTGAGCAGTTCTTC
>TRBD2|TRBV20-1|few|TRBJ2-1
CSVIAGQYNEQFF
TGCAGTGTAATAGCGGGGCAATACAATGAGCAGTTCTTC
>.|TRBV5-1|.|TRBJ1-5
CASSYQGYSNQPQHF
TGCGCCAGCAGCTATCAGGGTTATAGCAATCAGCCCCAGCATTTT
>.|TRBV6-2/TRBV6-3|.|TRBJ1-5
CATSNLIHQPQHF
TGTGCCACTTCGAACTTAATTCATCAGCCCCAGCATTTT
>.|TRBV6-2/TRBV6-3|few|TRBJ2-3
CAASPLPDTQYF
TGTGCGGCGAGTCCCCTGCCGGATACGCAGTATTTT
>.|TRBV7-2|.|TRBJ2-3
CASSLEDSFTDTQYF
TGTGCCAGCAGCTTAGAAGACAGTTTCACAGATACGCAGTATTTT
>.|TRBV7-2|few|TRBJ2-3
CASSPSVSLNTQYF
TGTGCCAGCAGCCCCTCCGTGAGTCTAAATACGCAGTATTTT
>TRBD1|TRBV5-1|.|TRBJ2-1
CASSLGSGTGGASTFF
TGCGCCAGCAGCTTGGGCTCGGGGACAGGGGGCGCTTCGACGTTCTTC
>.|TRBV15|few|TRBJ2-7
CATSRDLFDPYEQYF
TGTGCCACCAGCAGAGATCTTTTTGACCCCTACGAGCAGTACTTC
>TRBD1|TRBV29-1|many|TRBJ2-1
CSVLQGAGYNEQFF
TGCAGCGTGTTACAGGGGGCGGGATACAATGAGCAGTTCTTC
>TRBD2|TRBV20-1|few|TRBJ2-1
CSAWERGAHNEQFF
TGCAGTGCTTGGGAGCGGGGGGCTCACAATGAGCAGTTCTTC
>.|TRBV10-3|once|TRBJ1-2
CAIRQANYGYTF
TGTGCCATCAGACAAGCTAACTATGGCTACACCTTC
>.|TRBV20-1|.|TRBJ2-5
CSAAGSQETQYF
TGCAGTGCTGCGGGGTCTCAAGAGACCCAGTACTTC
>TRBD1|TRBV29-1|.|TRBJ1-2
CSVVTGDGYGYTF
TGCAGCGTGGTTACAGGGGACGGCTATGGCTACACCTTC
>TRBD1|TRBV20-1|many|TRBJ2-7
CSATTFGQGPYEQYF
TGCAGTGCTACAACTTTTGGACAGGGCCCCTACGAGCAGTACTTC
>.|TRBV10-3|.|TRBJ2-1
CAISGKGVGNEQFF
TGTGCCATCAGTGGTAAGGGAGTTGGCAATGAGCAGTTCTTC
>.|TRBV4-1|few|TRBJ1-2
CASSQDARQGNWGYTF
TGCGCCAGCAGCCAAGACGCCAGGCAGGGGAACTGGGGCTACACCTTC
>TRBD1|TRBV29-1|.|TRBJ1-1
CSVAYRGQGLGSTEAFF
TGCAGCGTTGCCTACAGGGGGCAGGGGTTGGGTAGCACTGAAGCTTTCTTT
>.|TRBV28|.|TRBJ2-7
CASSLLRSLPYEQYF
TGTGCCAGCAGTTTATTGCGATCACTACCCTACGAGCAGTACTTC
>.|TRBV7-2|few|TRBJ2-7
CASSLQFRSYEQYF
TGTGCCAGCAGCCTACAATTCCGCTCCTACGAGCAGTACTTC
>TRBD1|TRBV7-2|.|TRBJ2-5
CASSLANRGVLGEQYF
TGTGCCAGCAGCTTAGCCAACAGGGGGGTTTTGGGGGAGCAGTACTTC
>.|TRBV7-2|few|TRBJ2-7
CASSLLQLHEQYF
TGTGCCAGCAGCTTACTCCAGCTACACGAGCAGTACTTC
>.|TRBV4-2|.|TRBJ2-2
CASSQEGPRDQEVGELFF
TGTGCCAGCAGCCAAGAAGGACCAAGGGACCAGGAGGTCGGGGAGCTGTTTTTT
>.|TRBV6-2/TRBV6-3|.|TRBJ1-1
CASSIRGLADTEAFF
TGTGCCAGCAGCATAAGAGGGTTAGCCGACACTGAAGCTTTCTTT
>.|TRBV4-3|many|TRBJ2-1
CASSPRAGANNEQFF
TGTGCCAGCAGCCCCAGGGCGGGGGCCAACAATGAGCAGTTCTTC
>.|TRBV4-3|few|TRBJ2-5
CASSQDIRDHGQETQYF
TGCGCCAGCAGCCAAGATATCCGGGACCACGGACAAGAGACCCAGTACTTC
>TRBD1|TRBV9|.|TRBJ2-3
CASSFGTGDTQYF
TGTGCCAGCAGCTTCGGGACAGGGGATACGCAGTATTTT
>.|TRBV7-2|.|TRBJ2-5
CASNWGRRETQYF
TGTGCCAGCAACTGGGGGCGGCGGGAGACCCAGTACTTC